What follows are 28 T cell receptor beta chains derived from one specimen sequenced in a study of T-cell reconstitution after alpha-beta-depleted transplantation in children. The authors prepared the TCRbeta library with unique molecular identifiers. TCRdb analysed the PCR reads with MiXCR anew, one entry per CDR3 protein. This table has around 500,000 distinct CDR3 sequences, 20% to 25% appearing once. Specimen: PBMCs, mostly from graft donor cells, collected 360 days after TCRalphabeta/CD19-depleted stem cell transplant. These TCRs come from a boy in the first two years of life who had a stem cell transplant for acute myeloid leukemia, so the T cells may come from the graft donor.

With regard to this clonotype: This may come from a read error, since a much larger clone is one base off. The rearrangement links TRBV7-9 to TRBJ1-1, with D possibly TRBD1 on 6 matching bases. V shed 0 bases and J shed 6 bases, with 8 bases lying between them. CDR1 and CDR2 (germline): SEHNR, FQNEAQ (reference sequence). The CDR3 spans 13 residues. CDR3 sequence (DNA): TGTGCCAGCAGCTTAGCGGGGGCCTCTGAAGCTTTCTTT. Translation: CASSLAGASEAFF.

Comment on this clonotype: This may be a read error, as it is one base from a much larger clone. The chain carries TRBV5-6 and TRBJ2-1, with 7 bases matching TRBD1. Germline V gene data show CDR1 as SGHDT and CDR2 as YYEEEE. The CDR3 contains 14 residues. This CDR3 is CASLYRGISHEQVF. DNA for the CDR3: TGTGCCAGCTTATACAGGGGAATTTCTCATGAGCAGGTCTTC.

This clonotype was picked up a small number of times. The chain joins TRBV7-2 to TRBJ2-5; 9 nucleotides line up with TRBD2. V was pared by 5 bases and J by 5 bases, with 9 bases of the junction left unmatched. Germline CDR1 SGHTA, CDR2 FQGNSA. CDR3 size: 15 residues. CDR3: CASSRAGTSYETQYF. CDR3 nucleotide sequence: TGTGCCAGCAGCCGCGCCGGGACTAGCTACGAGACCCAGTACTTC.

The genes are TRBV7-6 and TRBJ2-5; D is possibly TRBD1 (5 bases). The CDR3 is 16 amino acids. V gave up 1 base and J gave up 2 bases, with 14 bases separating them. CDR1 SGHVS and CDR2 FNYEAQ come from the germline V gene. CDR3 bases: TGTGCCAGCAGCTTAGGTCCAAGGGGCGTACAAGAGACCCAGTACTTC. Its translation is CASSLGPRGVQETQYF.

The J gene is TRBJ2-1, the V gene TRBV20-1, with D uncertain. The V end lost 1 base, the J end lost 8 bases, and 3 bases lay between the germline ends. The CDR3 has 10 residues. The germline gives CDR1 DFQATT, CDR2 SNEGSKA (reference sequence). The DNA of the CDR3 is TGCAGTGCTAGAGGCGATGAGCAGTTCTTC. Translation gives CSARGDEQFF.

In its sample, this clonotype was seen a few times. The chain combines TRBV6-1 with TRBJ1-4; tentatively, D is TRBD1 (6 bases). Trimming removed 6 bases at V and 5 bases at J, with 10 bases between. Looked up from germline, CDR1 is MNHNS and CDR2 is SASEGT. This CDR3 is 13 amino acids long. CDR3 protein: CASRRTENEKLFF. CDR3 sequence (DNA): TGTGCCAGCAGAAGGACAGAGAATGAAAAACTGTTTTTT.

This clonotype was detected a few times. This rearrangement joins TRBV10-3 to TRBJ2-1; TRBD2 matches at 8 bases. This CDR3 has 16 residues. V dropped 11 bases and J dropped 8; count of bases not matched to a gene: 20. CDR1 is ENHRY and CDR2 is SYGVKD in the germline V gene. This CDR3 reads CAARGGERRVQDEQFF. The CDR3 bases are TGTGCCGCCCGGGGGGGAGAGAGGAGGGTCCAGGATGAGCAGTTCTTC.

The chain's CDR3 is CASRTAPGELFF. The CDR3 coding sequence is TGTGCCAGCAGAACGGCCCCCGGGGAGCTGTTTTTT. The J gene is TRBJ2-2, the V gene TRBV6-2 or TRBV6-3; no clear D gene. V lost 6 bases and J 6 bases, leaving 8 bases between the germline ends. Germline V gene data show CDR1 as MNHEY and CDR2 as SVGEGT. This CDR3 comprises 12 residues.

This CDR3 reads CASGGATGVDEQFF. CDR3 DNA: TGTGCCAGCGGCGGGGCCACTGGGGTGGATGAGCAGTTCTTC. The V gene is TRBV4-2, the J gene TRBJ2-1, with a tentative D call TRBD2 (6 bases). This CDR3 has 14 amino acids. Germline assignment: CDR1 LGHNA and CDR2 YNFKEQ. The V and J ends lost 8 bases and 8 bases respectively, with 19 bases between them.

This clonotype was recorded many times. The gene calls are TRBV28 and TRBJ2-7; D is ambiguous. The CDR3 loop spans 15 amino acids. V lost 3 bases and J lost 0, with 12 bases in between. CDR1 MDHEN and CDR2 SYDVKM come from the germline V gene. The CDR3 here is CASSLSRLFSYEQYV. CDR3 nucleotide sequence: TGTGCCAGCAGTTTGAGCCGATTATTCTCCTACGAGCAGTACGTC.

This clonotype was detected only a few times. The rearrangement links TRBV4-2 to TRBJ2-2, with D uncertain. V dropped 3 bases and J dropped 3 bases, with 23 bases sitting between them. This CDR3 has 19 residues. Per the germline V gene, CDR1 is LGHNA and CDR2 is YNFKEQ. DNA for the CDR3: TGTGCCAGCAGCCACGACGACGTTCGGGCAGAAAATTACACCGGGGAGCTGTTTTTT. Its protein is CASSHDDVRAENYTGELFF.

This clonotype was counted a few times. The chain has TRBV14 and TRBJ1-1; D is uncertain. The CDR3 loop spans 13 amino acids. The V and J ends lost 3 bases and 1 base respectively, with 6 bases between them. Per germline, CDR1 SGHDN and CDR2 FVKESK. CDR3 nucleotides: TGTGCCAGCAGCCAGGGATCGAACACTGAAGCTTTCTTT. It specifies CASSQGSNTEAFF. The full variable domain, completed using reference TRBV14 and TRBJ1-1, is EAGVTQFPSHSVIEKGQTVTLRCDPISGHDNLYWYRRVMGKEIKFLLHFVKESKQDESGMPNNRFLAERTGGTYSTLKVQPAELEDSGVYFCASSQGSNTEAFFGQGTRLTVV.

This clonotype was detected ten times or more. In nucleotides, the CDR3 is TGTGCCAGCAGCTCAACTATACCCGGGAACACTGAAGCTTTCTTT. Protein sequence: CASSSTIPGNTEAFF. This chain connects TRBV11-2 to TRBJ1-1; no firm D call. The CDR3 covers 15 residues. V lost 4 bases and J 1 base, leaving 13 bases between the germline ends. Germline V gene data show CDR1 as SGHAT and CDR2 as FQNNGV. The complete variable domain, with remaining parts taken from reference TRBV11-2 and TRBJ1-1, reads EAGVAQSPRYKIIEKRQSVAFWCNPISGHATLYWYQQILGQGPKLLIQFQNNGVVDDSQLPKDRFSAERLKGVDSTLKIQPAKLEDSAVYLCASSSTIPGNTEAFFGQGTRLTVV.

This clonotype was picked up a small number of times. V and J are TRBV5-1 and TRBJ2-5; the D is unclear. The V end was cut by 0 bases, the J end by 5 bases, with 11 bases between. Germline V gene data show CDR1 as SGHRS and CDR2 as YFSETQ. The CDR3 consists of 14 residues. This CDR3 reads CASSLGGVRETQYF. The CDR3 region has the DNA TGCGCCAGCAGCTTGGGTGGGGTTCGGGAGACCCAGTACTTC.

This clonotype appeared many times. The chain joins TRBV20-1 to TRBJ1-1, with D perhaps TRBD1 (6 bases). V dropped 3 bases and J dropped 4 bases, with 18 bases sitting between them. Germline-derived CDR1 and CDR2 are DFQATT and SNEGSKA (reference sequence). This CDR3 spans 15 amino acids. CDR3 region: CSARVAQGFATEAFF. The CDR3 DNA follows: TGCAGTGCTAGGGTGGCACAGGGCTTTGCCACTGAAGCTTTCTTT.

There are a few counts of this clonotype. CDR3 sequence (DNA): TGCGCCAGCAGCCAAGATGGCCTCGACTATGGCTACACCTTC. Protein: CASSQDGLDYGYTF. This sequence joins TRBV4-3 and TRBJ1-2; D is unclear. Germline V gene lookup returns CDR1 LGHNA and CDR2 YSLEER. Trimming left V 0 bases short and J 3 bases short, with 8 bases between. This CDR3 has 14 residues.

This rearrangement joins TRBV6-1 to TRBJ1-6, with 9 positions matching TRBD1. The V gene end was trimmed by 6 bases and the J gene end by 1 base; junction bases not matched to a gene: 10. CDR1 MNHNS and CDR2 SASEGT come from the germline V gene. This CDR3 comprises 18 residues. The CDR3 spells CASSTGTGTSSYNSPLHF. In DNA, the CDR3 is TGTGCCAGCAGCACCGGGACAGGGACGTCATCCTATAATTCACCCCTCCACTTT.

This chain connects TRBV9 to TRBJ1-1; D might be TRBD1 (5 bases). V was cut by 0 bases and J by 3 bases, with 12 bases left in between. CDR3 length equals 15 residues. Germline V gene sequence: CDR1 SGDLS, CDR2 YYNGEE. This CDR3 reads CASSVGGTVDTEAFF. The CDR3 DNA is TGTGCCAGCAGCGTAGGCGGGACGGTTGACACTGAAGCTTTCTTT.

The V call is TRBV19, the J call TRBJ2-2; the D gene is possibly TRBD2 (5 bases). CDR1 and CDR2 from the germline V gene are LNHDA and SQIVND (reference sequence). Trimming took off 4 bases at V and 7 bases at J, with 7 bases between the two ends. This CDR3 is built from 12 residues. The CDR3 loop reads CASSNGIGELFF. CDR3 in DNA: TGTGCCAGTAGTAACGGGATCGGGGAGCTGTTTTTT.

Details on this clonotype: Possible read error: a much larger clone is one base away. Likely a read error: the CDR3 ends without its conserved phenylalanine or tryptophan. The chain couples TRBV29-1 to TRBJ1-4; possible D gene TRBD1, 5 bases. Germline values: CDR1 SQVTM, CDR2 ANQGSEA. This CDR3 has 17 amino acids. V shed 4 bases and J shed 0 bases, with 18 bases lying between them. The CDR3 spells CSVATVLPVPTNEKLFY. The DNA of the CDR3 is TGCAGCGTTGCGACAGTTCTTCCCGTTCCAACTAATGAAAAACTGTTTTAT.

This clonotype was picked up a small number of times. V gene TRBV28 combines with J gene TRBJ1-2, with D uncertain. Trimming shortened V by 4 bases and J by 2 bases, and 11 bases separated the two germline ends. Germline V gene sequence: CDR1 MDHEN, CDR2 SYDVKM. The CDR3 loop spans 14 amino acids. The CDR3 here is CASSSVGGNYGYTF. The CDR3 DNA is TGTGCCAGCAGTTCAGTAGGAGGGAACTATGGCTACACCTTC.

Only a few counts were recorded for this clonotype. The rearrangement uses TRBV20-1 and TRBJ2-1, with 8 bases aligning to TRBD1. The CDR3 runs to 14 residues. Germline values: CDR1 DFQATT, CDR2 SNEGSKA (reference sequence). V dropped 5 bases and J dropped 2; count of bases not matched to a gene: 5. CDR3 in DNA: TGCAGTGCTGGACAGGGCTCACCCTACAATGAGCAGTTCTTC. Protein product: CSAGQGSPYNEQFF.

The chain combines TRBV29-1 with TRBJ1-5; possibly TRBD1 for D (5 bases). The V end lost 2 bases, the J end lost 3 bases, and 8 bases lay between the germline ends. Per the germline V gene, CDR1 is SQVTM and CDR2 is ANQGSEA. The CDR3 covers 13 residues. For the CDR3, the DNA is TGCAGCGTTGAAATCAGGGCCAATCAGCCCCAGCATTTT. It codes for CSVEIRANQPQHF.

The chain recombines TRBV7-9 with TRBJ2-6; D is perhaps TRBD2 (7 bases). Germline V gives CDR1 SEHNR, CDR2 FQNEAQ (reference sequence). V was cut by 1 base and J by 4 bases, with 14 bases left in between. This CDR3 has 17 amino acids. The CDR3 DNA reads as TGTGCCAGCAGCTTAGGGGAGGGGGATATCGGGGCCAACGTCCTGACTTTC. Amino acid sequence: CASSLGEGDIGANVLTF.

This clonotype was picked up a small number of times. This sequence joins TRBV7-2 and TRBJ1-1; 12 bases line up with TRBD1. This CDR3 spans 22 amino acids. Trimming took 5 bases from V and 1 from J; bases not matched to a gene: 23. CDR1 is SGHTA, CDR2 FQGNSA, per germline. CDR3 sequence (DNA): TGTGCCAGCAGCGCGCCGCGACCGGGACAGGGGGCGCCGACGGTAGGGAACACTGAAGCTTTCTTT. Translation gives CASSAPRPGQGAPTVGNTEAFF.

This clonotype was found a few times. The V and J genes are TRBV20-1 and TRBJ2-7, with D possibly TRBD1 on 5 matching bases. Germline CDR1 and CDR2: DFQATT and SNEGSKA (reference sequence). V was cut by 6 bases and J by 3 bases, with 18 bases left in between. The CDR3 sequence is 14 residues long. CDR3: CSAIGEDRFYEQYV. CDR3 nucleotide sequence: TGCAGTGCGATTGGTGAAGACAGATTCTACGAGCAGTACGTC.

This clonotype has a handful of counts. The V gene is TRBV12-3 or TRBV12-4, the J gene TRBJ2-7; D ambiguous. The V end was cut by 6 bases, the J end by 1 base, with 10 bases between. The CDR3 is 13 residues long. CDR3 residues: CASRRAPSYEQYF. The CDR3, as DNA: TGTGCCAGCAGGCGTGCCCCTTCCTACGAGCAGTACTTC.

The V gene is TRBV10-2, the J gene TRBJ2-7, with a weak D call TRBD2 (6 bases). The germline gives CDR1 WSHSY, CDR2 SAAADI. Trimming pared 8 bases from V and 0 bases from J, leaving 14 bases between. The CDR3 is 14 amino acids. The CDR3 loop reads CASLLAVSSYEQYF. The CDR3 coding sequence is TGCGCCAGCCTACTAGCTGTTAGCTCCTACGAGCAGTACTTC.